This T cell receptor beta chain was captured by sequencing in a study of T cell responses to AZD1222 COVID-19 vaccine. Study-level background: Second-dose timings of about 4 or about 12 weeks were pooled.

Data came from immunoSEQ multiplex PCR; TCRdb stores just in-frame clones and leaves some out. The table has about 130,000 clones, about 85% seen once. Trimming at V came to 5 bases and at J to 7 bases, leaving 8 bases not matched to a gene. Looked up from germline, CDR1 is LNHDA and CDR2 is SQIVND (reference sequence). The CDR3 length is 13 residues. On this clone itself: Its antigen remains unidentified.

Notes on the study in general: Only six people who got AZD1222 tested seropositive at baseline.

V usage is TRBV19 and J usage is TRBJ2-7; 7 bases align to TRBD1. The sample in question was peripheral blood, obtained on day 0 of AZD1222 vaccination. The receptor's source is an adult in good health. The CDR3 reads CASSQRQGWEQYF. In nucleotides, the CDR3 is TGTGCCAGTAGTCAACGACAGGGTTGGGAGCAGTACTTC.